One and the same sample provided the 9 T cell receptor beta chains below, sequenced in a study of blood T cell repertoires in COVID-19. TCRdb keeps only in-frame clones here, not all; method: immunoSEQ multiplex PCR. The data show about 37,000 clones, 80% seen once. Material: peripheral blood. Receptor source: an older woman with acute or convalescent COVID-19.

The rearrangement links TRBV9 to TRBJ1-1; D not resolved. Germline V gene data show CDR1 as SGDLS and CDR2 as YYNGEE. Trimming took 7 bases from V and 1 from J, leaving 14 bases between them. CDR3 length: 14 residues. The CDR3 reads CASASGRANTEAFF. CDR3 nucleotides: TGTGCCAGCGCCAGCGGGCGGGCGAACACTGAAGCTTTCTTT.

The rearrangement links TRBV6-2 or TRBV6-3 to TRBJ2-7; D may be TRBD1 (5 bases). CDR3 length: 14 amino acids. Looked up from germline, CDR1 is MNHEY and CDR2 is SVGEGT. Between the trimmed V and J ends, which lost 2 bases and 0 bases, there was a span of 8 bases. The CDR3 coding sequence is TGTGCCAGCAGTTACCTCCAGGGCTCCTACGAGCAGTACTTC. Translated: CASSYLQGSYEQYF.

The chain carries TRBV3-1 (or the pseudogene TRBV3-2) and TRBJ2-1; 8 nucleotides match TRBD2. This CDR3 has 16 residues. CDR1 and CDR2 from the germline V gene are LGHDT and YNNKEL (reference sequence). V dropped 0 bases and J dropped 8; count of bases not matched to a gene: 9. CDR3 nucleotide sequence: TGTGCCAGCAGCCAAGATGGAGCGGGAGTTACGGATGAGCAGTTCTTC. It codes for CASSQDGAGVTDEQFF.

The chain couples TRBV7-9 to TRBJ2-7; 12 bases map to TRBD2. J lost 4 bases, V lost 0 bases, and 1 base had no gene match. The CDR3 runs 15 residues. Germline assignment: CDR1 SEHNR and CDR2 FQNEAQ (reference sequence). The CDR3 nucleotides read TGTGCCAGCAGCTTAGCCCTAGCGGGGGGGTACGAGCAGTACTTC. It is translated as CASSLALAGGYEQYF.

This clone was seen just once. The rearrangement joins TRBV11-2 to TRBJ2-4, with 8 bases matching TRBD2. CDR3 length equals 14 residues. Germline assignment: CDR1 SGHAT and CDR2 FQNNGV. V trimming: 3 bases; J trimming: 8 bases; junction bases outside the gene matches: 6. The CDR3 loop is CASSFQRESDIQYF. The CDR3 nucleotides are TGTGCCAGCAGCTTCCAGCGGGAGTCAGACATTCAGTACTTC.

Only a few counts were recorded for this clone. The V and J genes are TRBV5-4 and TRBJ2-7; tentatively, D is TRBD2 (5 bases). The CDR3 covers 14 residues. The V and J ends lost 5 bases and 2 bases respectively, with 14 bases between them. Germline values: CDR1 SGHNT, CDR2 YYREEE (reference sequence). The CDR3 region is CASSLGGGTYEQYF. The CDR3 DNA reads TGTGCCAGCAGTTTAGGAGGTGGGACCTACGAGCAGTACTTC.

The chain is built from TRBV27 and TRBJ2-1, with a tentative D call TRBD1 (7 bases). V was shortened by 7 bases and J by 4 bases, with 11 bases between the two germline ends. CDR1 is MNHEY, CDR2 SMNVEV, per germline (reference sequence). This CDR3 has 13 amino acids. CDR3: CASTQGGYNEQFF. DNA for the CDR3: TGTGCCAGCACCCAGGGGGGATACAATGAGCAGTTCTTC.

CDR3 nucleotides: TGTGCCAGCAGGCCGGGACTAGCATACAATGAGCAGTTCTTC. Translated: CASRPGLAYNEQFF. The genes are TRBV3-1 (or the pseudogene TRBV3-2) and TRBJ2-1; 9 nucleotides line up with TRBD2. The germline gives CDR1 LGHDT, CDR2 YNNKEL (reference sequence). The trim removed 6 bases at V and 4 bases at J, leaving 4 bases unmatched. The CDR3 is 14 residues long.

As DNA, the CDR3 is TGTGCCAGCCAGGGGGTCCGGGACAGGAATCAGCCCCAGCATTTT. It yields the protein CASQGVRDRNQPQHF. The chain uses TRBV6-5 and TRBJ1-5, with 8 nucleotides matching TRBD1. Germline CDR1 is MNHEY and CDR2 is SVGAGI. V trimming: 8 bases; J trimming: 4 bases; junction bases outside the gene matches: 10. The length of the CDR3 is 15 residues.